The following is a TCR beta chain sequence with its context. Its antigen is not known. This entry comes from a study of monozygotic twins with inflammatory bowel disease. The CDR3 has 15 amino acids. Germline lookup yields CDR1 MDHEN and CDR2 SYDVKM. Study-wide points: Repertoire similarity was not found to differ between concordant and discordant twins, possibly from limited power. Since immunosuppressive treatments differed, patient repertoires may have gained added variability. T cell subtypes that differed could not be told apart.

Generation of cDNA took place in eight separate reactions per sample. Reprocessing the 5' RACE reads, TCRdb reports a single entry for every CDR3 protein and omits DNA. This sample contains some 150,000 distinct CDR3 sequences. Material for sequencing was blood. The sequence derives from a human donor with ulcerative colitis or Crohn's disease, or a healthy co-twin of an affected twin (not recorded which). The J gene is TRBJ2-7, the V gene TRBV28; with no DNA, the TCRdb D assignment of TRBD1 cannot be verified. The CDR3: CASSPLRASSYEQYF.